The TCR beta chain under discussion was sequenced for a study of blood T cell repertoires in COVID-19. On the study more broadly: Both acute and convalescent COVID-19 samples were obtained from the United States, Italy and Spain. The cDNA or gDNA used as material had been derived from T cells, B-cell-depleted T cells, or PBMCs.

Original processing notes: From reference gene primer amplification, estimates of nucleated cell counts were derived. Assay: immunoSEQ multiplex PCR; the TCRdb copy retains only in-frame clones and omits some. V and J calls plus clone size are reproduced from that table; the DNA served to infer D and trimming. The sample has 90,000 to 120,000 clones; more than 60% are singletons. Trimming left V 3 bases short and J 0 bases short, with 9 bases between. Germline loops: CDR1 LGHNA, CDR2 YNFKEQ. This CDR3 is built from 16 residues. This TCR was recovered from a man between 65 and 79 years old with active or convalescent COVID-19. Sequences were obtained from peripheral blood. The chain recombines TRBV4-2 with TRBJ2-6; the D gene is possibly TRBD2 (6 bases). The CDR3 DNA reads as TGTGCCAGCAGCCATGACGGGAGCTCTGGGGCCAACGTCCTGACTTTC. Its protein product is CASSHDGSSGANVLTF.